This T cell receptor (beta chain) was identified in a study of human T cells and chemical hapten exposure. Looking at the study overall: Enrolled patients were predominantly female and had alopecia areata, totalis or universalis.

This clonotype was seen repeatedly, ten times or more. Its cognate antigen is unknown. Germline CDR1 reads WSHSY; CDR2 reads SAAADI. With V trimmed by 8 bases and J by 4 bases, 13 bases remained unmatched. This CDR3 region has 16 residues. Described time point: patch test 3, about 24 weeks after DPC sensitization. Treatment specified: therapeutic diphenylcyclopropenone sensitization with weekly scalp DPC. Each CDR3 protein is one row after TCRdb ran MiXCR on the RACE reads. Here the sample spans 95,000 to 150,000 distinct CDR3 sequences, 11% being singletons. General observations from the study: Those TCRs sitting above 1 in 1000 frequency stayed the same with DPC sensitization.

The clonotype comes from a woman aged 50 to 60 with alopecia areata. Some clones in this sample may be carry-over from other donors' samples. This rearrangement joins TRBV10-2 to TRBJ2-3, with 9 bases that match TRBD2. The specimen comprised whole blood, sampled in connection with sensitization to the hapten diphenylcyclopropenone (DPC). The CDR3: CASSPLAGPFADTQYF. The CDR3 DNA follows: TGCGCCAGCTCTCCCCTAGCGGGGCCCTTCGCAGATACGCAGTATTTT.